What follows are 32 T cell receptor beta chains derived from one specimen sequenced in a study of blood T cell repertoires in COVID-19. Sequenced by immunoSEQ multiplex PCR; TCRdb stores in-frame clones only, minus some. The sample has about 240,000 clones, more than 75% seen once. Sample: peripheral blood. The source is a man at least 80 years old with acute or convalescent COVID-19.

The gene calls are TRBV11-2 and TRBJ2-5; D may be TRBD2 (6 bases). CDR1 and CDR2 from the germline V gene are SGHAT and FQNNGV. The CDR3 runs 15 residues. The germline V and J ends were trimmed by 4 bases and 1 base, with 13 bases remaining between them. DNA of the CDR3: TGTGCCAGCAGCTACTCGGACGGGGGCCAAGAGACCCAGTACTTC. It translates to CASSYSDGGQETQYF.

The chain recombines TRBV4-3 with TRBJ1-4, with 7 bases identical to TRBD1. J was trimmed by 4 bases and V by 0 bases; bases with no gene match: 2. The germline V gene encodes CDR1 LGHNA and CDR2 YSLEER. The CDR3 contains 15 residues. DNA of the CDR3: TGCGCCAGCAGCCAAGAAAGACAGGGTAATGAAAAACTGTTTTTT. The encoded protein is CASSQERQGNEKLFF.

With regard to this clone: Additional DNA sequences in this sample encode the identical CDR3. CDR3 residues: CASSQRTGRNTEAFF. The CDR3, as DNA: TGTGCCAGCAGCCAACGGACAGGGAGGAACACTGAAGCTTTCTTT. This sequence joins TRBV14 and TRBJ1-1, with TRBD1 matching 8 bases. Germline lookup yields CDR1 SGHDN and CDR2 FVKESK. The V and J ends lost 2 bases and 1 base, in that order; junction bases with no gene match: 3. CDR3 length equals 15 residues.

As concerns this clone: Other DNA variants within this sample encode the same CDR3. The CDR3 reads CASSQGTGAEAFF. DNA of the CDR3: TGTGCCAGCAGCCAAGGGACAGGGGCTGAAGCTTTCTTT. The rearrangement joins TRBV3-1 (or the pseudogene TRBV3-2) to TRBJ1-1; 9 nucleotides line up with TRBD1. V gave up 1 base and J gave up 6 bases; unmatched junction bases: 0. This CDR3 spans 13 amino acids. From germline, CDR1 is LGHDT and CDR2 YNNKEL (reference sequence).

The V and J genes are TRBV7-2 and TRBJ2-6; D not resolved. The CDR3 totals 16 residues. CDR1 and CDR2 from the germline V gene are SGHTA and FQGNSA. V was shortened by 3 bases and J by 0 bases, with 9 bases between the two germline ends. CDR3 sequence reads: CASSFGSLSGANVLTF. CDR3 DNA: TGTGCCAGCAGCTTCGGGTCCCTCTCTGGGGCCAACGTCCTGACTTTC.

This clone was seen a few times. The genes are TRBV5-6 and TRBJ2-5; the match to TRBD1 covers 8 bases. V lost 3 bases, J lost 4 bases, and 8 bases stayed unmatched. The germline gives CDR1 SGHDT, CDR2 YYEEEE. CDR3 length equals 15 residues. The CDR3 spells CASSSLAQGAETQYF. CDR3 DNA sequence: TGTGCCAGCAGCTCGTTGGCCCAGGGGGCAGAGACCCAGTACTTC.

In its sample, this clone was seen a few times. CDR3: CASSPTGMTEAFF. CDR3 nucleotides: TGTGCCAGCTCACCGACAGGGATGACTGAAGCTTTCTTT. The J gene is TRBJ1-1, the V gene TRBV18; 7 bases fit TRBD1. CDR3 length: 13 amino acids. With V trimmed by 3 bases and J by 5 bases, 3 bases remained unmatched. The germline gives CDR1 KGHSH, CDR2 LQKENI.

V gene TRBV28 combines with J gene TRBJ2-1; D perhaps matches TRBD1 (6 bases). Germline V CDR1 and CDR2: MDHEN, SYDVKM. This CDR3 comprises 16 residues. V lost 6 bases and J 3 bases, leaving 18 bases between the germline ends. In nucleotides, the CDR3 is TGTGCCAGCAGAAAGGACAGTTTAAGGGACTACAATGAGCAGTTCTTC. Translation gives CASRKDSLRDYNEQFF.

The chain couples TRBV7-2 to TRBJ2-7; 10 bases line up with TRBD1. The V segment lost 1 base and the J segment 6 bases; nucleotides outside the gene matches: 6. The V gene's germline CDR1 is SGHTA and CDR2 FQGNSA. CDR3 size: 15 residues. CDR3 in DNA: TGTGCCAGCAGCTTAGAGGGACAGGGGACCTTCGAGCAGTACTTC. It specifies CASSLEGQGTFEQYF.

The CDR3 sequence is CASSFSGGETQYF. DNA for the CDR3: TGTGCCAGCAGTTTTTCGGGGGGAGAGACCCAGTACTTC. The chain has TRBV27 and TRBJ2-5, with 7 positions matching TRBD2. The J segment lost 4 bases and the V segment lost 3 bases, leaving 2 bases of the junction unmatched. The CDR3 spans 13 residues. Germline V gene sequence: CDR1 MNHEY, CDR2 SMNVEV (reference sequence).

The chain joins TRBV6-6 to TRBJ1-1, with a possible D match to TRBD1 (6 bases). V lost 0 bases to trimming and J lost 5 bases, with 16 bases between them. The CDR3 sequence is 16 residues long. CDR1 and CDR2 (germline): MNHNY, SVGAGI (reference sequence). In DNA, the CDR3 is TGTGCCAGCAGTTACTCGCTGGGTGAGGGGGTGACTGAAGCTTTCTTT. It encodes CASSYSLGEGVTEAFF.

With regard to this clone: Other DNA sequences from this sample encode an identical CDR3 as well. This sequence joins TRBV3-1 (or the pseudogene TRBV3-2) and TRBJ2-5; D gene uncertain. CDR3 size: 16 residues. V gave up 1 base and J gave up 7 bases, with 19 bases separating them. The germline CDR1 and CDR2 sequences are LGHDT and YNNKEL (reference sequence). The CDR3 spells CASSQGRSTRLGTQYF. CDR3 nucleotide sequence: TGTGCCAGCAGCCAAGGAAGGAGCACCCGATTAGGGACCCAGTACTTC.

The rearrangement uses TRBV5-1 and TRBJ1-3; the match to TRBD1 covers 9 bases. Per the germline V gene, CDR1 is SGHRS and CDR2 is YFSETQ. V was pared by 1 base and J by 4 bases, with 3 bases of the junction left unmatched. The CDR3 is 15 residues long. CDR3 amino acids: CASSLRTGEGNTIYF. The DNA for the CDR3 is TGCGCCAGCAGCTTGAGGACAGGGGAAGGAAACACCATATATTTT. The full variable domain, completed using reference TRBV5-1 and TRBJ1-3, is KAGVTQTPRYLIKTRGQQVTLSCSPISGHRSVSWYQQTPGQGLQFLFEYFSETQRNKGNFPGRFSGRQFSNSRSEMNVSTLELGDSALYLCASSLRTGEGNTIYFGEGSWLTVV.

The genes are TRBV19 and TRBJ1-5; no clear D gene. The CDR3 length is 16 residues. Germline values: CDR1 LNHDA, CDR2 SQIVND (reference sequence). V was shortened by 3 bases and J by 2 bases, with 14 bases between the two germline ends. In nucleotides, the CDR3 is TGTGCCAGTAGTATTCCGGCGGCCGCTGGCAATCAGCCCCAGCATTTT. Translated, it gives CASSIPAAAGNQPQHF.

In its sample, this clone was seen a few times. The rearrangement joins TRBV3-1 (or the pseudogene TRBV3-2) to TRBJ2-2; TRBD1 agrees at 8 bases. The CDR3 totals 13 residues. CDR1 and CDR2 from the germline V gene are LGHDT and YNNKEL (reference sequence). J lost 4 bases, V lost 7 bases, and 2 bases had no gene match. The CDR3 loop reads CASKTGGTGELFF. CDR3 bases: TGTGCCAGCAAAACAGGGGGCACCGGGGAGCTGTTTTTT.

This clone has just one count. The rearrangement links TRBV3-1 (or the pseudogene TRBV3-2) to TRBJ2-3, with a possible D match to TRBD2 (6 bases). V dropped 3 bases and J dropped 3 bases, with 13 bases sitting between them. The CDR3 covers 15 residues. Germline values: CDR1 LGHDT, CDR2 YNNKEL (reference sequence). In DNA form, the CDR3 reads TGTGCCAGCAGCCATAGCCGGGCGGGAACAGATACGCAGTATTTT. It is translated as CASSHSRAGTDTQYF.

This clone was observed a few times. V usage is TRBV24-1 and J usage is TRBJ1-2; perhaps TRBD1 as D (5 bases). CDR3 length equals 15 residues. CDR1 is KGHDR, CDR2 SFDVKD, per germline. The V end was cut by 4 bases, the J end by 5 bases, with 16 bases between. The CDR3 coding sequence is TGTGCCACCAGTGAAAACGGGGGGGTTTTATATGGCTACACCTTC. Its protein product is CATSENGGVLYGYTF.

Concerning this clone: Other nucleotide sequences in the sample specify the same CDR3. The gene calls are TRBV7-9 and TRBJ1-2; 11 bases match TRBD1. This CDR3 has 13 amino acids. The junction had 2 bases not matched to a gene; V was cut back by 3 bases and J by 8 bases. Germline assignment: CDR1 SEHNR and CDR2 FQNEAQ (reference sequence). CDR3: CASSLGQGDGYTF. In nucleotides, the CDR3 is TGTGCCAGCAGCTTGGGACAGGGGGACGGCTACACCTTC.

The table lists this clone with a few counts. The chain joins TRBV7-2 to TRBJ1-4; TRBD1 matches 7 bases. The ends lost 4 bases at V and 8 bases at J; junction bases unmatched: 13. The CDR3 has 16 amino acids. Germline V lookup: CDR1 SGHTA, CDR2 FQGNSA. This chain's CDR3 is CASSWSLGGRAEKLFF. Written as DNA, the CDR3 is TGTGCCAGCAGCTGGAGCCTAGGGGGCCGGGCCGAAAAACTGTTTTTT.

As for this clone: Other DNA variants within this sample encode the same CDR3. In DNA form, the CDR3 reads TGTGCCAGCAGCTTAGGGGACAGGAACACTGAAGCTTTCTTT. Residues: CASSLGDRNTEAFF. This rearrangement joins TRBV7-9 to TRBJ1-1, with 7 bases matching TRBD1. Looked up from germline, CDR1 is SEHNR and CDR2 is FQNEAQ (reference sequence). J was trimmed by 1 base and V by 1 base; bases with no gene match: 0. CDR3 length: 14 residues. Full variable domain (missing parts from reference TRBV7-9 and TRBJ1-1): DTGVSQNPRHKITKRGQNVTFRCDPISEHNRLYWYRQTLGQGPEFLTYFQNEAQLEKSRLLSDRFSAERPKGSFSTLEIQRTEQGDSAMYLCASSLGDRNTEAFFGQGTRLTVV.

This rearrangement joins TRBV7-2 to TRBJ2-2; TRBD1 agrees at 7 bases. This CDR3 contains 16 residues. Germline V gene lookup returns CDR1 SGHTA and CDR2 FQGNSA. J gave up 1 base and V 5 bases, and 7 bases lay outside the gene matches. CDR3 coding DNA: TGTGCCAGCAGCCCTTACAGGGGAAGGAACACCGGGGAGCTGTTTTTT. It is translated as CASSPYRGRNTGELFF.

V usage is TRBV5-4 and J usage is TRBJ2-7; D not resolved. CDR3 length: 14 residues. Per germline, CDR1 SGHNT and CDR2 YYREEE (reference sequence). With 2 bases removed from V and 0 bases from J, the gap between germline ends came to 9 bases. This CDR3 reads CASSFELHSYEQYF. CDR3 coding DNA: TGTGCCAGCAGCTTTGAGCTGCACTCCTACGAGCAGTACTTC. The variable domain in full, with the rest retrieved from reference TRBV5-4 and TRBJ2-7, is ETGVTQSPTHLIKTRGQQVTLRCSSQSGHNTVSWYQQALGQGPQFIFQYYREEENGRGNFPPRFSGLQFPNYSSELNVNALELDDSALYLCASSFELHSYEQYFGPGTRLTVT.

The rearrangement uses TRBV5-4 and TRBJ1-1; D is undetermined. Per germline, CDR1 SGHNT and CDR2 YYREEE (reference sequence). The CDR3 extends over 13 amino acids. V lost 4 bases and J lost 7, with 14 bases in between. The CDR3 nucleotides are TGTGCCAGCAGCGCTGTCAATCAGGTTGAAGCTTTCTTT. Residues: CASSAVNQVEAFF.

V usage is TRBV28 and J usage is TRBJ1-5; 9 bases are shared with TRBD1. V was clipped by 8 bases and J by 6 bases; unmatched bases: 14. Per germline, CDR1 MDHEN and CDR2 SYDVKM. This CDR3 is 16 amino acids long. CDR3 DNA: TGTGCCAGCTTCCCCGGGGACAGGGTGGGAAGTCAGCCCCAGCATTTT. It is translated as CASFPGDRVGSQPQHF.

The chain couples TRBV7-8 to TRBJ2-1; TRBD2 matches at 11 bases. CDR1 and CDR2 from the germline V gene are SGHVS and FQNEAQ. The CDR3 is made up of 18 amino acids. V dropped 5 bases and J dropped 6; count of bases not matched to a gene: 15. CDR3 in DNA: TGTGCCAGCAGCGGCAGTCCTGTCCTAGCGGGAGGAACCAATGAGCAGTTCTTC. Residues: CASSGSPVLAGGTNEQFF. Filled out from reference TRBV7-8 and TRBJ2-1, the complete variable domain reads GAGVSQSPRYKVAKRGQDVALRCDPISGHVSLFWYQQALGQGPEFLTYFQNEAQLDKSGLPSDRFFAERPEGSVSTLKIQRTQQEDSAVYLCASSGSPVLAGGTNEQFFGPGTRLTVL.

The chain is built from TRBV28 and TRBJ1-2, with D maybe TRBD1 (6 bases). Germline CDR1 reads MDHEN; CDR2 reads SYDVKM. The CDR3 length is 13 residues. Trimming removed 3 bases from V and 8 bases from J, with 13 bases in between. The CDR3 loop is CASSLTGTSGYTF. The CDR3 DNA follows: TGTGCCAGCAGTTTGACAGGTACAAGCGGCTACACCTTC.

The genes are TRBV20-1 and TRBJ2-1; TRBD1 aligns across 7 bases. The CDR3 has 11 amino acids. With V trimmed by 0 bases and J by 12 bases, 2 bases remained unmatched. CDR1 is DFQATT, CDR2 SNEGSKA, per germline (reference sequence). CDR3 in DNA: TGCAGTGCTAGAGAATGGGACAGGCAGTTCTTC. Its translation is CSAREWDRQFF.

This clone was counted a single time. This chain joins TRBV5-8 and TRBJ2-3; a weak D match, TRBD1 (5 bases). Germline CDR1 is SGHTS and CDR2 is YDEGEE. V gave up 4 bases and J gave up 1 base, with 16 bases separating them. This CDR3 is built from 16 residues. The chain's CDR3 is CASSPDSSLGTDTQYF. CDR3 nucleotide sequence: TGTGCCAGCAGCCCAGACAGTTCTCTTGGCACAGATACGCAGTATTTT.

This chain uses TRBV6-2 or TRBV6-3 with TRBJ1-2; D not resolved. V was shortened by 6 bases and J by 6 bases, with 20 bases between the two germline ends. CDR3 size: 15 residues. Germline CDR1 and CDR2: MNHEY and SVGEGT. CDR3 bases: TGTGCCAGCAGCTATCGACTTCCTCGGGAGGATGGCTACACCTTC. The encoded protein is CASSYRLPREDGYTF.

This chain links TRBV11-2 with TRBJ1-3; D gene unclear. V was pared by 0 bases and J by 4 bases, with 13 bases between. The CDR3 sequence is 16 residues long. Germline V gene data show CDR1 as SGHAT and CDR2 as FQNNGV. The CDR3 DNA reads as TGTGCCAGCAGCTTAGATCTAGCCTCTTCCGGAAACACCATATATTTT. It codes for CASSLDLASSGNTIYF.

V and J are TRBV5-1 and TRBJ2-7; a weak D match, TRBD2 (5 bases). The CDR3 runs to 13 residues. Trimming stripped 3 bases from V and 5 bases from J, with 12 bases between. Per germline, CDR1 SGHRS and CDR2 YFSETQ. CDR3 in DNA: TGCGCCAGCAGCTCGACGACCGGGGACGAGCAGTACTTC. It translates to CASSSTTGDEQYF.

V is TRBV5-4 and J is TRBJ2-7; a weak D match, TRBD1 (6 bases). The CDR3 length is 14 residues. The germline gives CDR1 SGHNT, CDR2 YYREEE (reference sequence). V lost 4 bases and J lost 2, with 13 bases in between. CDR3: CASSPQGTPYEQYF. The CDR3 nucleotides read TGTGCCAGCAGCCCTCAGGGGACCCCCTACGAGCAGTACTTC.